This paragraph reports one T cell receptor beta chain. The record originates from a study of T cell changes during pregnancy in multiple sclerosis. Sequencing was performed with immunoSEQ multiplex PCR; in TCRdb, only in-frame clones are kept and a portion is missing. In the table there are over 55,000 clones, approximately 90% of which are singletons. The clonotype was recovered from a human donor whose cells served as feeder cells for cultures in a pregnancy study. The sample consisted of peripheral blood from another person, used as feeder cells.

The CDR3: CASSRRTLGAEAFF. CDR3 nucleotides: TGTGCCAGCAGTCGTCGGACCCTCGGCGCTGAAGCTTTCTTT. The chain combines TRBV28 with TRBJ1-1; D remains unclear. This CDR3 region has 14 residues. CDR1 is MDHEN, CDR2 SYDVKM, per germline. Trimming removed 5 bases from V and 6 bases from J, with 16 bases in between.